The rows below give T cell receptor beta chains drawn from one sample of a study of T-cell reconstitution after alpha-beta-depleted transplantation in children. TCRdb re-called the PCR reads with MiXCR, one entry per CDR3 protein. The table lists approximately 490,000 distinct CDR3 sequences, approximately 13% of them singletons. The sample consisted of PBMCs from the stem cell graft donor, taken from the stem cell graft. These receptors were obtained from a human donor who donated a stem cell graft to a child with combined immunodeficiency. CDR3s include the opening cysteine and the closing phenylalanine or tryptophan. A D gene is named only where the DNA matches it firmly. Part of the rows lack a size; the others show once, few, many or a class for expanded clones.

v_call,j_call,d_call,clone_size,cdr3_nt,cdr3_aa
TRBV15,TRBJ2-1,TRBD2,.,TGTGCCACCAGATCCGCGGGAGGTAATGAGCAGTTCTTC,CATRSAGGNEQFF
TRBV24-1,TRBJ2-3,.,.,TGTGCCACCAGTGATGGGTTTACAGATACGCAGTATTTT,CATSDGFTDTQYF
TRBV6-7,TRBJ1-2,TRBD1,few,TGTGCCAGCAGTTACGGTCTGGCAGGGGGCGTGTATAATGGCTACACCTTC,CASSYGLAGGVYNGYTF
TRBV6-5,TRBJ1-1,.,few,TGTGCCAGCAGTTACGGGGGAACGAACACTGAAGCTTTCTTT,CASSYGGTNTEAFF
TRBV5-1,TRBJ2-1,TRBD2,many,TGCGCCAGCAGCTTGACTAGCGGCACCCATGAGCAGTTCTTC,CASSLTSGTHEQFF
TRBV12-3/TRBV12-4,TRBJ2-3,.,.,TGTGCCAGCAGTTTAGCGGTCAGGGAAATAGATACGCAGTATTTT,CASSLAVREIDTQYF
TRBV5-1,TRBJ2-3,TRBD2,few,TGCGCCAGCACTAGCGGGGGGGGCACAGATACGCAGTATTTT,CASTSGGGTDTQYF
TRBV20-1,TRBJ2-7,TRBD2,many,TGCAGTGCTAGTTCTCGGGCTAGCGGTACCTACGAGCAGTACTTC,CSASSRASGTYEQYF
TRBV24-1,TRBJ2-7,TRBD1,.,TGTGCCACCAGTGACACACGGACAGGGATCGAGCAGTACTTC,CATSDTRTGIEQYF
TRBV9,TRBJ2-1,.,many,TGTGCCAGCAGCGTAGATGGGTCCGGCTACAATGAGCAGTTCTTC,CASSVDGSGYNEQFF
TRBV12-3/TRBV12-4,TRBJ1-4,.,.,TGTGCCAGCAGCCCTGGCGCTGCAACTAATGAAAAACTGTTTTTT,CASSPGAATNEKLFF
TRBV28,TRBJ1-2,TRBD1,.,TGTGCCAGCAGTCCCTCGACAGGGGGCCTTTATGGCTACACCTTC,CASSPSTGGLYGYTF
TRBV5-1,TRBJ1-6,.,many,TGCGCCAGCTCACCGGACGGGAATAATTCACCCCTCCACTTT,CASSPDGNNSPLHF
TRBV3-1,TRBJ2-1,TRBD2,once,TGTGCCAGCAGCCAAAAGCGGGGGGTTTACAATGAGCAGTTCTTC,CASSQKRGVYNEQFF
TRBV29-1,TRBJ2-1,.,few,TGCAGCGTTGAGGGCCCGGGCGGAGATAGGAGGAATGAGCAGTTCTTC,CSVEGPGGDRRNEQFF
TRBV4-3,TRBJ2-7,TRBD1,.,TGCGCCAGCAGCCAATTCCGGGACAGCTCCTACGAGCAGTACTTC,CASSQFRDSSYEQYF
TRBV4-2,TRBJ2-7,.,many,TGTGCCAGCAGCCAAGTTACAGGGAGCTCCTACGAGCAGTACTTC,CASSQVTGSSYEQYF
TRBV12-3/TRBV12-4,TRBJ2-1,.,few,TGTGCCAGCAGCCCCCCAGCAGGGGATCGAAGATCCTACAATGAGCAGTTCTTC,CASSPPAGDRRSYNEQFF
TRBV6-2/TRBV6-3,TRBJ1-2,.,.,TGTGCCAGCAGTTCGCCAGGGGAGGATTTTAACTATGGCTACACCTTC,CASSSPGEDFNYGYTF
TRBV12-3/TRBV12-4,TRBJ1-4,TRBD1,few,TGTGCCAGCAGTGGCGGGACAGATTCAACTAATGAAAAACTGTTTTTT,CASSGGTDSTNEKLFF
TRBV24-1,TRBJ2-7,TRBD2,many,TGTGCCACCAGTGATTCCTCTAGCGGGTCCTACGAGCAGTACTTC,CATSDSSSGSYEQYF
TRBV4-3,TRBJ2-3,TRBD1,few,TGCGCCAGCTGCCGGGACAGGGGTCCCTATACGCAGTATTTT,CASCRDRGPYTQYF
TRBV7-3,TRBJ2-3,TRBD2,.,TGTGCCAGCAGCTTAAGGGGGGCTAGCGGGCCCACCACAGATACGCAGTATTTT,CASSLRGASGPTTDTQYF
TRBV18,TRBJ1-3,TRBD1,few,TGTGCCAGCTCGAAAGGACAGGAGGCTGGAAACACCATATATTTT,CASSKGQEAGNTIYF
TRBV5-1,TRBJ1-4,.,few,TGCGCCAGCAGGTCACGACAGTCGCTCAATGAAAAACTGTTTTTT,CASRSRQSLNEKLFF